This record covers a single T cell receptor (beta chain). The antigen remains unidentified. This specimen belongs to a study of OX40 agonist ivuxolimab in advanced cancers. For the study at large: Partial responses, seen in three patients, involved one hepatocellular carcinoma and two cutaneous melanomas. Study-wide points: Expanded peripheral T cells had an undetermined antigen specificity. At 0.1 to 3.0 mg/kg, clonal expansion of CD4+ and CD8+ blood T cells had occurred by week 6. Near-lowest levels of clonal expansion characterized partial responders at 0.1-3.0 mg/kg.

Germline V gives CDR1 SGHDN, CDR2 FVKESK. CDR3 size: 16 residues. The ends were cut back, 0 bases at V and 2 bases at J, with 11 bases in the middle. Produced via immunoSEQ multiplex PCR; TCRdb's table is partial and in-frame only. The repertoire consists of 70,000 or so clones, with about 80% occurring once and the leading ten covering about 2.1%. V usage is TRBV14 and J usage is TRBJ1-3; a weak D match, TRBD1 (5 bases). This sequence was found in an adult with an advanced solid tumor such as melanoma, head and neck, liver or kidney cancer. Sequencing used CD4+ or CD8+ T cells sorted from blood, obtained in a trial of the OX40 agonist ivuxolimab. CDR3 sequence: CASSQERGLPGNTIYF. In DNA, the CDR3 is TGTGCCAGCAGCCAAGAAAGGGGATTACCTGGAAACACCATATATTTT.